The present entry profiles one T cell receptor (beta chain) with its context. This specimen comes from a study of blood T cell repertoires in COVID-19. Study information: Italy, Spain and the United States were the sources of the convalescent and acute COVID-19 samples. The analysed material was cDNA or gDNA that came from T cells, B-cell-depleted T cells, or PBMCs.

Per the study methods: Reference gene primers were amplified, and this amplification served to estimate nucleated cell counts. Data came from immunoSEQ multiplex PCR; TCRdb stores just in-frame clones and leaves some out. The V and J calls and clone size come from that table; D and trimming were worked out from the DNA. The sample gives roughly 100,000 clones, around 83% of which show up once; approximately 3.3% is in the top ten. CDR3 length: 16 residues. CDR1 and CDR2 from the germline V gene are LNHDA and SQIVND (reference sequence). The V and J ends lost 0 bases and 3 bases, in that order; junction bases with no gene match: 5.

The rearrangement links TRBV19 to TRBJ2-1, with 7 bases lining up with TRBD1. This sequence was found in a woman over 75 with active or convalescent COVID-19. Sample: peripheral blood. The CDR3, as DNA: TGTGCCAGTAGTATAGATCTGACAGGGATCTACAATGAGCAGTTCTTC. Protein sequence: CASSIDLTGIYNEQFF.